This TCR beta chain is drawn from a study of T cell responses to AZD1222 COVID-19 vaccine. Measured with immunoSEQ multiplex PCR; TCRdb has only the in-frame clones, and not every one. The top ten hold approximately 6.3% of the sample, which has about 85,000 clones, approximately 91% seen once. CDR1 and CDR2 from the germline V gene are LGHDT and YNNKEL (reference sequence). The CDR3 spans 16 residues. Losses at the gene ends were 2 bases for V and 8 bases for J; bases not matched to a gene: 11. This clone appeared a single time. The TCR sequence derives from an adult in good health. This chain joins TRBV3-1 (or the pseudogene TRBV3-2) and TRBJ1-3, with 8 bases matching TRBD1. Sequencing used peripheral blood, obtained on day 0 of AZD1222 vaccination. The CDR3 region is CASSQPDRAPGDTIYF. CDR3 sequence (DNA): TGTGCCAGCAGCCAACCGGACAGGGCACCGGGGGACACCATATATTTT.